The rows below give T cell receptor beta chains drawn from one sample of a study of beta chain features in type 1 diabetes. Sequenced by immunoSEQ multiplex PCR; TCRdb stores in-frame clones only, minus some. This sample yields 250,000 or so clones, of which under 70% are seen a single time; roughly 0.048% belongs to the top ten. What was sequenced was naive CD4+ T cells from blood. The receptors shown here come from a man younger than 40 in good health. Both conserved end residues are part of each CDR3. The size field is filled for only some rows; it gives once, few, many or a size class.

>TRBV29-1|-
CSVGTTYGYTF
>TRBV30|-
CAWSLSLDTQYF
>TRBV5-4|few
CASSSPLGEQFF
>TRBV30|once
CAWSVPGVGEKLFF
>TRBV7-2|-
CASSLESNNEQFF
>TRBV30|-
CAWSRGPVIQPQHF
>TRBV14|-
CASSLGGNGREQFF
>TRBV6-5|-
CASSYQGLDGYTF
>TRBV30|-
CAWSITGTEAFF
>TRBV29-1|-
CSVEDRGYEQYF
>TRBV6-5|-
CASSYSTGLEKLFF
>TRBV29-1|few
CSARTGTGANVLTF
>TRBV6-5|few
CASSSGLNSYNEQFF
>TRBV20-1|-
CSASQETQYF
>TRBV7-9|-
CASSLMTSGVTDTQYF
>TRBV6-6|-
CASTGTSGSSYEQYF
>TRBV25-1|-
CASSAVTGQGAYEQYF
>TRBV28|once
CASSLPASNEQFF
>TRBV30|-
CAWSKGLAPYNEQFF
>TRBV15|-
CATSRGQGAVKSNQPQHF
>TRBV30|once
CAWGTSGDTQYF
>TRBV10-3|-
CAISERQGIDTQYF
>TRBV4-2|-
CASSQGWLAGKETQYF
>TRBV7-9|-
CASSFTYTWTGSGETQYF
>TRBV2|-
CASSQQGVSYNEQFF
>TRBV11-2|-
CASSFFLAGEWTSTDTQYF
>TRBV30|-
CAWTPGDPETQYF
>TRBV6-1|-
CASSNHGPDTQYF